This entry lists 23 T cell receptor beta chains sequenced from one sample in a study of shared clonotypes between healthy human individuals. Sequencing was performed with immunoSEQ multiplex PCR; in TCRdb, only in-frame clones are kept and a portion is missing. The profile shows 2 million to 2.5 million clones, 85% to 95% of them singletons. Sequencing input: naive CD4+ T cells from PBMCs. Subset given: CD45RA+ positively selected. The receptor set was obtained from a man between 18 and 29 years old in good health. Some clones in this sample may be carry-over from other donors' samples.

The chain uses TRBV5-1 and TRBJ1-2; weak D call: TRBD1 (5 bases). The CDR3 length is 14 residues. V lost 0 bases and J lost 6, with 12 bases in between. Germline CDR1 reads SGHRS; CDR2 reads YFSETQ. CDR3 sequence: CASSLARGEDGYTF. The CDR3 nucleotides read TGCGCCAGCAGCTTGGCCAGAGGGGAGGATGGCTACACCTTC.

The chain recombines TRBV7-8 with TRBJ1-4; no reliable D call. Germline lookup yields CDR1 SGHVS and CDR2 FQNEAQ. The ends were cut back, 1 base at V and 0 bases at J, with 15 bases in the middle. The CDR3 loop spans 18 amino acids. The chain's CDR3 is CASSLDRRLGATNEKLFF. The CDR3 region has the DNA TGTGCCAGCAGCTTAGATCGTCGGCTTGGGGCAACTAATGAAAAACTGTTTTTT.

The sample holds one count of this clone. V is TRBV5-1 and J is TRBJ2-2; maybe TRBD2 (6 bases). Germline V lookup: CDR1 SGHRS, CDR2 YFSETQ. This CDR3 contains 16 residues. The V and J ends lost 0 bases and 3 bases respectively, with 12 bases between them. CDR3 bases: TGCGCCAGCAGCTTGGTGGGGGGAAGTTACACCGGGGAGCTGTTTTTT. Translation: CASSLVGGSYTGELFF. Looking up the rest from reference TRBV5-1 and TRBJ2-2 gives the full variable domain: KAGVTQTPRYLIKTRGQQVTLSCSPISGHRSVSWYQQTPGQGLQFLFEYFSETQRNKGNFPGRFSGRQFSNSRSEMNVSTLELGDSALYLCASSLVGGSYTGELFFGEGSRLTVL.

The gene calls are TRBV7-3 and TRBJ2-1; either TRBD1 or TRBD2 may supply D (5 bases each). Per germline, CDR1 SGHTA and CDR2 FQGTGA. Trimming cost V 5 bases and J 5 bases, with 25 bases left between them. The CDR3 is 18 amino acids. CDR3 in DNA: TGTGCCAGCAGCGGGGCGTATCTAGCCGGTAGCTATGACAATGAGCAGTTCTTC. Amino acid sequence: CASSGAYLAGSYDNEQFF.

This chain connects TRBV4-1 to TRBJ2-1; 7 nucleotides match TRBD2. V trimming: 1 base; J trimming: 6 bases; junction bases outside the gene matches: 6. Per the germline V gene, CDR1 is MGHRA and CDR2 is YSYEKL. The CDR3 spans 15 residues. The CDR3 spells CASSQVGGSGNEQFF. Here the CDR3 DNA reads TGCGCCAGCAGCCAAGTTGGCGGGAGTGGCAATGAGCAGTTCTTC.

The CDR3 here is CASSPTLQRQGMQPQHF. DNA of the CDR3: TGTGCCAGCAGTCCGACCCTCCAAAGACAGGGAATGCAGCCCCAGCATTTT. This sequence joins TRBV28 and TRBJ1-5; TRBD1 matches 7 bases. From germline, CDR1 is MDHEN and CDR2 SYDVKM. The CDR3 extends over 17 amino acids. The V and J ends lost 5 bases and 7 bases, in that order; junction bases with no gene match: 17.

A few counts support this clone. The gene calls are TRBV5-5 and TRBJ1-5, with 7 bases that match TRBD1. V was pared by 4 bases and J by 0 bases, with 10 bases of the junction left unmatched. The CDR3 runs 17 residues. The germline V gene has CDR1 SGHKS and CDR2 YYEKEE (reference sequence). The CDR3 DNA reads TGTGCCAGCAGCAGGATCGGGACAGCTGATAGCAATCAGCCCCAGCATTTT. It codes for CASSRIGTADSNQPQHF.

The chain is built from TRBV5-1 and TRBJ2-3, with D possibly matching TRBD1 (6 bases). Deletions cut 3 bases from V and 6 bases from J, with 17 bases between. Germline V gene sequence: CDR1 SGHRS, CDR2 YFSETQ. The CDR3 totals 15 residues. Written as DNA, the CDR3 is TGCGCCAGCAGCTCCACTGGGGGCCCGGGGGATACGCAGTATTTT. Translated: CASSSTGGPGDTQYF.

The gene calls are TRBV5-1 and TRBJ2-1; TRBD2 is a possible D gene (5 bases). Germline loops: CDR1 SGHRS, CDR2 YFSETQ. V shed 1 base and J shed 5 bases, with 16 bases lying between them. The CDR3 is 16 amino acids. CDR3 bases: TGCGCCAGCAGCTTGCACTTAACCGGGGTCGACAATGAGCAGTTCTTC. Translating it yields CASSLHLTGVDNEQFF.

With respect to this clone: This may arise from a read error, as a much more abundant clone is one base away. This rearrangement joins TRBV7-4 to TRBJ2-5; D uncertain. The V end was cut by 4 bases, the J end by 2 bases, with 2 bases between. Germline loops: CDR1 SGHVT, CDR2 SQSDAQ. The length of the CDR3 is 11 residues. As DNA, the CDR3 is TGTGCCAGCAGCTCGCAAGAGACCCAGTACTTC. Residues: CASSSQETQYF.

This chain joins TRBV7-9 and TRBJ2-2; D is possibly TRBD1 (6 bases). Trimming took off 2 bases at V and 5 bases at J, with 9 bases between the two ends. The CDR3 has 14 residues. The V gene's germline CDR1 is SEHNR and CDR2 FQNEAQ (reference sequence). CDR3 protein: CASSLTRGTGELFF. As DNA, the CDR3 is TGTGCCAGCAGCTTAACCAGGGGAACCGGGGAGCTGTTTTTT.

CDR3 nucleotide sequence: TGTGCCAGCAGTCAAAGGGGGAGGGCGGCAGAGACCCAGTACTTC. Its protein is CASSQRGRAAETQYF. V is TRBV25-1 and J is TRBJ2-5; possible D gene TRBD2, 7 bases. Germline-derived CDR1 and CDR2 are MGHDK and SYGVNS. V lost 5 bases and J lost 4, with 17 bases in between. The CDR3 runs 15 residues.

The chain employs TRBV6-4 and TRBJ2-7; the D is unclear. The germline CDR1 and CDR2 sequences are MRHNA and SNTAGT. V dropped 0 bases and J dropped 5 bases, with 8 bases sitting between them. The CDR3 contains 13 residues. The CDR3 reads CASSDSGSDEQYF. CDR3 nucleotides: TGTGCCAGCAGTGACTCCGGCTCGGACGAGCAGTACTTC.

This chain connects TRBV7-8 to TRBJ2-4; a possible D gene is TRBD1 (7 bases). The ends were cut back, 5 bases at V and 9 bases at J, with 14 bases in the middle. From germline, CDR1 is SGHVS and CDR2 FQNEAQ. This CDR3 is 13 amino acids long. CDR3 DNA: TGTGCCAGCAGCACCCGACAGGGAGGCATTCAGTACTTC. Its translation is CASSTRQGGIQYF.

The genes are TRBV5-1 and TRBJ2-5; TRBD2 agrees at 8 bases. The V gene end was trimmed by 2 bases and the J gene end by 4 bases; junction bases not matched to a gene: 7. The CDR3 extends over 15 amino acids. Germline V gives CDR1 SGHRS, CDR2 YFSETQ. CDR3 sequence: CASSFNGRAGETQYF. In DNA, the CDR3 is TGCGCCAGCAGCTTTAACGGGAGGGCAGGAGAGACCCAGTACTTC.

V gene TRBV28 combines with J gene TRBJ1-5; unclear D gene. CDR1 and CDR2 (germline): MDHEN, SYDVKM. V was cut by 2 bases and J by 5 bases, with 7 bases left in between. CDR3 length: 13 amino acids. In DNA form, the CDR3 reads TGTGCCAGCAGTTTAATACCTGATCAGCCCCAGCATTTT. It is translated as CASSLIPDQPQHF.

The genes are TRBV29-1 and TRBJ2-7, with a possible D match to TRBD1 (6 bases). Germline CDR1 SQVTM, CDR2 ANQGSEA. Trimming took 5 bases from V and 0 from J, leaving 17 bases between them. This CDR3 contains 15 residues. CDR3: CSVTTGQPLSYEQYF. The CDR3, as DNA: TGCAGCGTTACAACTGGACAGCCCCTCTCCTACGAGCAGTACTTC.

The gene calls are TRBV7-9 and TRBJ2-1; TRBD1 might be the D (5 bases). Germline V gives CDR1 SEHNR, CDR2 FQNEAQ (reference sequence). This CDR3 is built from 13 residues. Trimming took 0 bases from V and 10 from J, leaving 10 bases between them. The CDR3 DNA follows: TGTGCCAGCAGCTTAGCAGGGGTTGGGGAGCAGTTCTTC. It encodes CASSLAGVGEQFF.

The V gene is TRBV5-6, the J gene TRBJ1-1; unclear D gene. The V end lost 0 bases, the J end lost 6 bases, and 3 bases lay between the germline ends. CDR3 length: 11 residues. The germline CDR1 and CDR2 sequences are SGHDT and YYEEEE. The CDR3 region is CASSLVAEAFF. The CDR3, as DNA: TGTGCCAGCAGCTTGGTAGCTGAAGCTTTCTTT.

Concerning this clone itself: Other DNA sequences in this sample translate to the same CDR3. The chain carries TRBV5-1 and TRBJ2-1; D gene uncertain. The CDR3 loop spans 13 amino acids. Trimming removed 0 bases from V and 5 bases from J, with 6 bases in between. Germline CDR1 reads SGHRS; CDR2 reads YFSETQ. CDR3 nucleotides: TGCGCCAGCAGCTTGGAAGTCAACAATGAGCAGTTCTTC. It codes for CASSLEVNNEQFF. Using reference TRBV5-1 and TRBJ2-1 for the parts outside the CDR3, the full variable domain is KAGVTQTPRYLIKTRGQQVTLSCSPISGHRSVSWYQQTPGQGLQFLFEYFSETQRNKGNFPGRFSGRQFSNSRSEMNVSTLELGDSALYLCASSLEVNNEQFFGPGTRLTVL.

The sample holds one count of this clone. This chain uses TRBV30 with TRBJ2-5; TRBD1 might be the D (6 bases). The CDR3 is 13 amino acids. Between the trimmed V and J ends, which lost 1 base and 4 bases, there was a span of 10 bases. Germline CDR1 is GTSNPN and CDR2 is SVGIG (reference sequence). The CDR3 DNA reads as TGTGCCTGGAGTGAGGGGGTCAGAGAGACCCAGTACTTC. It translates to CAWSEGVRETQYF.

V and J are TRBV2 and TRBJ1-5, with D perhaps TRBD1 (6 bases). This CDR3 comprises 15 residues. Germline CDR1 reads SNHLY; CDR2 reads FYNNEI. The ends were cut back, 0 bases at V and 6 bases at J, with 12 bases in the middle. CDR3 nucleotide sequence: TGTGCCAGCAGTGAAGCCAGGCCAGGGGTTCAGCCCCAGCATTTT. It specifies CASSEARPGVQPQHF.

The rearrangement links TRBV7-9 to TRBJ2-3, with TRBD2 matching 11 bases. CDR3 size: 16 residues. Germline V gives CDR1 SEHNR, CDR2 FQNEAQ (reference sequence). The V gene end was trimmed by 5 bases and the J gene end by 6 bases; junction bases not matched to a gene: 10. Here the CDR3 DNA reads TGTGCCAGCAGCGCCCAACTAGCGGGAGTCCCCGATACGCAGTATTTT. Protein: CASSAQLAGVPDTQYF. Together with reference TRBV7-9 and TRBJ2-3, the CDR3 gives the full variable domain: DTGVSQNPRHKITKRGQNVTFRCDPISEHNRLYWYRQTLGQGPEFLTYFQNEAQLEKSRLLSDRFSAERPKGSFSTLEIQRTEQGDSAMYLCASSAQLAGVPDTQYFGPGTRLTVL.